This TCR beta chain came from a study of cytomegalovirus exposure and HLA in healthy donors. Turning to the study itself: A prior analysis found about 120 million unique TCR beta sequences from 150 million to 200 million T cells. Broader study findings: Most TCR sequences were seen very rarely across donors, but some public TCRs occurred in many. Three CMV-associated chains proved CMV antigen-specific in vitro.

This clone was found many times. What it recognizes is unknown. It was with 60 Vbeta and 13 Jbeta primers that the PCR ran. Here immunoSEQ multiplex PCR was the method, and the copy in TCRdb shows in-frame clones only, minus some. The sample includes 99,000 or so clones, about 80% of them seen just once. Germline V gene lookup returns CDR1 MDHEN and CDR2 SYDVKM. There are 9 residues in the CDR3. V lost 9 bases to trimming and J lost 9 bases, with 5 bases between them. This TCR was recovered from a woman aged 18-35 years in good health and CMV-seropositive. Specimen: PBMCs. The V call is TRBV28, the J call TRBJ1-4; D is uncertain. CDR3 bases: TGTGCCAGACATAAAAAACTGTTTTTT. This sequence encodes CARHKKLFF.